This T cell receptor beta chain was retrieved from a study of patients and donors after allogeneic stem cell transplantation. There are a few counts of this clonotype. TCRdb fed the RT-PCR reads into MiXCR, producing one record per CDR3 protein. The sample carries 90,000 to 120,000 distinct CDR3 sequences, around 35% recorded once. The sequenced material came from blood, either unsorted or a sorted T cell fraction (not recorded which). The clonotype comes from a human donor who was either an allogeneic HSCT recipient or a stem cell or donor lymphocyte infusion donor (not recorded which). It is not recorded whose cells these are; they may come from a transplant donor.

CDR3 region: CSAPTGSSYNSPLHF. The CDR3 DNA sequence: TGCAGTGCCCCTACGGGGAGCTCCTATAATTCACCCCTCCACTTT. The rearrangement joins TRBV20-1 to TRBJ1-6; D gene unclear. The germline CDR1 and CDR2 sequences are DFQATT and SNEGSKA (reference sequence). V lost 6 bases and J 0 bases, leaving 12 bases between the germline ends. The CDR3 sequence is 15 residues long.